The 20 T cell receptor beta chains below were found in one sample sequenced in a study of T cells in Graves' hyperthyroidism and ophthalmopathy. From RNA transcripts, TCR beta CDR3 regions were amplified. RT-PCR in the first round (using the HTBI primer set) targeted the TCR CDR3. TCRdb re-derived calls from the multiplex PCR reads in MiXCR, one entry per CDR3 protein. Of about 360,000 distinct CDR3 sequences detected, approximately 12% appear once; the ten largest clones hold more than 20%. Sequenced material: blood. Source of these receptors: a man younger than 45 with Graves' hyperthyroidism that later progressed to Graves' ophthalmopathy.

The CDR3 loop reads CASSGTGDEAFF. Written as DNA, the CDR3 is TGCGCCAGCAGCGGGACAGGGGATGAAGCTTTCTTT. V gene TRBV4-1 combines with J gene TRBJ1-1; 10 positions match TRBD1. The CDR3 length is 12 residues. Germline CDR1 and CDR2: MGHRA and YSYEKL. J gave up 7 bases and V 5 bases, and 1 base lay outside the gene matches.

The table lists this clonotype with many counts. V and J are TRBV3-1 and TRBJ2-7; no clear D gene. Trimming removed 0 bases from V and 2 bases from J, with 11 bases in between. The germline V gene encodes CDR1 LGHDT and CDR2 YNNKEL (reference sequence). The CDR3 covers 15 residues. The CDR3 bases are TGTGCCAGCAGCCAAGATCCTAGAGCCGCCTACGAGCAGTACTTC. This sequence encodes CASSQDPRAAYEQYF.

The table lists this clonotype with many counts. DNA of the CDR3: TGTGCCAGCAGCTTAGCAGGGGTAAACTACGAGCAGTACTTC. This translates into CASSLAGVNYEQYF. The chain joins TRBV7-8 to TRBJ2-7, with D perhaps TRBD1 (5 bases). The germline V and J ends were trimmed by 0 bases and 3 bases, with 9 bases remaining between them. This CDR3 region has 14 residues. Germline V CDR1 and CDR2: SGHVS, FQNEAQ.

V gene TRBV11-3 combines with J gene TRBJ2-7; 7 nucleotides agree with TRBD2. V trimming: 8 bases; J trimming: 2 bases; junction bases outside the gene matches: 9. The CDR3 sequence is 14 residues long. CDR1 and CDR2 (germline): SGHNT, YENEEA. CDR3 amino acids: CASEPPGGAYEQYF. CDR3 sequence (DNA): TGTGCCAGCGAACCACCGGGGGGAGCCTACGAGCAGTACTTC.

This clonotype has ten or more counts. The chain links TRBV2 to TRBJ2-3, with TRBD2 identical over 13 bases. Germline trimming cut 4 bases from V and 1 base from J; bases unmatched to any gene: 8. From germline, CDR1 is SNHLY and CDR2 FYNNEI. The CDR3 covers 18 residues. For the CDR3, the DNA is TGTGCCAGCAGTGGGAGACTAGCGGGGGGCTATGGCACAGATACGCAGTATTTT. Its protein product is CASSGRLAGGYGTDTQYF.

This clonotype occurred a few times. V is TRBV5-5 and J is TRBJ2-1; 10 positions agree with TRBD1. V shed 4 bases and J 6 bases; nucleotides not matched to a gene: 10. CDR1 is SGHKS and CDR2 is YYEKEE in the germline V gene (reference sequence). This CDR3 is 16 amino acids long. The CDR3 reads CASSRGTGASFNEQFF. In DNA, the CDR3 is TGTGCCAGCAGCCGAGGGACAGGGGCTTCGTTCAATGAGCAGTTCTTC.

The chain is built from TRBV5-6 and TRBJ1-6; no clear D gene. Germline V gene data show CDR1 as SGHDT and CDR2 as YYEEEE. V was clipped by 1 base and J by 5 bases, with 16 bases between them. This CDR3 has 17 amino acids. The CDR3 protein is CASSLLLAGRNNSPLHF. The CDR3 DNA reads as TGTGCCAGCAGCTTGTTGCTAGCCGGAAGAAATAATTCACCCCTCCACTTT.

This clonotype was seen more than once but under ten times. The chain combines TRBV7-2 with TRBJ1-3, with a weak D call TRBD1 (5 bases). This CDR3 is built from 24 residues. V shed 9 bases and J shed 0 bases, with 42 bases lying between them. CDR1 is SGHTA, CDR2 FQGNSA, per germline. The CDR3: CASSREVQIGAGRRPDSSGNTIYF. The CDR3 DNA reads TGTGCCAGTAGCAGGGAAGTCCAAATCGGGGCAGGGCGCCGGCCTGACTCCTCTGGAAACACCATATATTTT.

This chain joins TRBV4-1 and TRBJ2-7; tentative D call: TRBD1 (6 bases). The CDR3 consists of 15 residues. Germline values: CDR1 MGHRA, CDR2 YSYEKL. V lost 0 bases and J 1 base, leaving 10 bases between the germline ends. CDR3: CASSQDQGTSYEQYF. For the CDR3, the DNA is TGCGCCAGCAGCCAAGATCAGGGGACATCCTACGAGCAGTACTTC.

The chain recombines TRBV7-2 with TRBJ1-6; D gene unclear. Trimming pared 5 bases from V and 7 bases from J, leaving 12 bases between. Germline lookup yields CDR1 SGHTA and CDR2 FQGNSA. There are 14 residues in the CDR3. CDR3 sequence reads: CASSQDPRNSPLHF. The CDR3 nucleotides are TGTGCCAGCAGCCAAGATCCCCGAAATTCACCCCTCCACTTT.

This clonotype was seen a few times. This chain joins TRBV20-1 and TRBJ1-2; no clear D. V lost 1 base and J lost 4, with 16 bases in between. This CDR3 contains 15 residues. Germline V gene sequence: CDR1 DFQATT, CDR2 SNEGSKA (reference sequence). The CDR3 protein is CSARVPPAGIYGYTF. CDR3 bases: TGCAGTGCTAGAGTTCCCCCGGCGGGGATCTATGGCTACACCTTC.

The rearrangement links TRBV5-6 to TRBJ1-1, with 7 bases identical to TRBD1. Germline-derived CDR1 and CDR2 are SGHDT and YYEEEE. J lost 0 bases, V lost 2 bases, and 4 bases had no gene match. The CDR3 has 15 residues. As DNA, the CDR3 is TGTGCCAGCAGCTTCACAGGGGCCATGAACACTGAAGCTTTCTTT. Residues: CASSFTGAMNTEAFF.

This clonotype was picked up many times. This rearrangement joins TRBV20-1 to TRBJ2-5, with D unclear. The germline CDR1 and CDR2 sequences are DFQATT and SNEGSKA (reference sequence). CDR3 length: 9 residues. The CDR3 DNA reads TGCAGGACCGGGGAGACCCAGTACTTC. Protein product: CRTGETQYF.

In its sample, this clonotype was seen many times. V usage is TRBV12-3 or TRBV12-4 and J usage is TRBJ2-2, with unresolved D. With 3 bases removed from V and 8 bases from J, the gap between germline ends came to 10 bases. The CDR3 extends over 13 amino acids. CDR3 DNA: TGTGCCAGCAGTTTTGACGGCGCTGGGGAGCTGTTTTTT. Translation gives CASSFDGAGELFF.

This clonotype was detected ten times or more. The J gene is TRBJ2-1, the V gene TRBV5-1; 8 bases are shared with TRBD2. V trimming: 0 bases; J trimming: 4 bases; junction bases outside the gene matches: 9. The germline CDR1 and CDR2 sequences are SGHRS and YFSETQ. The CDR3 sequence is 17 residues long. The CDR3 reads CASSLVVQRGTYNEQFF. CDR3 nucleotides: TGCGCCAGCAGCTTGGTGGTCCAGCGGGGGACTTACAATGAGCAGTTCTTC.

This clonotype was counted at least ten times. The gene calls are TRBV10-3 and TRBJ1-2, with D uncertain. Germline V CDR1 and CDR2: ENHRY, SYGVKD. V was shortened by 5 bases and J by 2 bases, with 9 bases between the two germline ends. The CDR3 has 13 amino acids. This CDR3 is CAISQTVNYGYTF. DNA of the CDR3: TGTGCCATCAGTCAGACGGTCAACTATGGCTACACCTTC.

This clonotype has ten or more counts. The rearrangement joins TRBV6-2 or TRBV6-3 to TRBJ2-3; D not certain. V lost 0 bases to trimming and J lost 3 bases, with 10 bases between them. CDR1 and CDR2 (germline): MNHEY, SVGEGT. This CDR3 has 15 amino acids. CDR3 sequence reads: CASSYSKWMTDTQYF. CDR3 DNA: TGTGCCAGCAGTTACTCGAAGTGGATGACAGATACGCAGTATTTT.

The chain uses TRBV5-6 and TRBJ1-5; perhaps TRBD1 as D (6 bases). The CDR3 spans 14 residues. In germline, CDR1 is SGHDT, CDR2 YYEEEE. Trimming cost V 4 bases and J 6 bases, with 14 bases left between them. CDR3: CASSPGPGAQPQHF. Written as DNA, the CDR3 is TGTGCCAGCAGCCCGGGACCAGGGGCTCAGCCCCAGCATTTT.

Turning to this clonotype: Relative to the germline gene, one junction end is altered; a read error may explain this. The J gene is TRBJ2-2, the V gene TRBV20-1, with 9 nucleotides matching TRBD2. This CDR3 contains 19 residues. Germline V gene sequence: CDR1 DFQATT, CDR2 SNEGSKA (reference sequence). The CDR3 DNA sequence: TGCAGTGCTAGAGTTAATACGGCGGGGGGGCGGTGGGGCACCGGGGAGCTGGTTTTT. It yields the protein CSARVNTAGGRWGTGELVF.

This clonotype was observed a single time. Compared with germline, one end of the junction differs, possibly owing to a read error. The CDR3 nucleotides read TGTGCCATCACCGACAGCGGAGGTGACAATGAGCAGCTCTTC. As protein: CAITDSGGDNEQLF. This chain links TRBV10-3 with TRBJ2-1; D tentatively fits TRBD1 or TRBD2 (5 bases each). The CDR3 covers 14 residues. Germline loops: CDR1 ENHRY, CDR2 SYGVKD.